This T cell receptor beta chain was sequenced during a study of neurological immune-mediated disorders. Looked up from germline, CDR1 is SGHRS and CDR2 is YFSETQ. This CDR3 is 13 amino acids long. V was clipped by 2 bases and J by 5 bases, with 10 bases between them. In its sample, this clonotype was seen many times. TCRdb reanalysed the 5' RACE reads using MiXCR and keeps one entry per CDR3 protein. Of approximately 50,000 distinct CDR3 sequences detected, about a tenth appear once; the ten largest clones hold about 5.4%. This chain links TRBV5-1 with TRBJ2-5, with D possibly TRBD1 on 6 matching bases. The receptor was derived from a man between 65 and 80 years old with HTLV-1-associated myelopathy (HAM/TSP). Sequenced: PBMCs. CDR3 residues: CASSFRGWETQYF. CDR3 coding DNA: TGCGCCAGCAGCTTCAGGGGCTGGGAGACCCAGTACTTC.